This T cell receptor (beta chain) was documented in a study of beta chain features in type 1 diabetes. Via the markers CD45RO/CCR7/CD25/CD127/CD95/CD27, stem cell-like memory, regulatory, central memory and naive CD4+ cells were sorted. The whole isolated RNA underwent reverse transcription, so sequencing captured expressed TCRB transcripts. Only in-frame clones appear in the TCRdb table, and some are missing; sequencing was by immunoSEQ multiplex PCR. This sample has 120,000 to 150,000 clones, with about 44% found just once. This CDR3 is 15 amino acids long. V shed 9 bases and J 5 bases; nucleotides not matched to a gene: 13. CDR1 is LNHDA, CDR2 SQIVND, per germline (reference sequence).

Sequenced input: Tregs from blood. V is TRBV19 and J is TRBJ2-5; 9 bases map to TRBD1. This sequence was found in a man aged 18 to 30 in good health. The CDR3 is CASRLGTGRGETQYF. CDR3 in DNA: TGTGCCAGCCGCCTCGGGACAGGGAGAGGTGAGACCCAGTACTTC.